This T cell receptor (beta chain) was captured by sequencing in a study of blood T cell repertoires in COVID-19. Study details: Whether acute or convalescent, the COVID-19 samples came from the United States, Italy and Spain. PBMCs, B-cell-depleted T cells, or T cells were the source of the cDNA or gDNA that made up the material.

The V end was cut by 3 bases, the J end by 0 bases, with 8 bases between. CDR1 and CDR2 (germline): LNHDA, SQIVND (reference sequence). The CDR3 length is 14 residues. Authors' methods: Nucleated cell counts were estimated from reference gene primer amplification. The protocol was immunoSEQ multiplex PCR, while the TCRdb copy is restricted to in-frame clones and leaves out a portion. That table supplies the V and J calls and clone size; D and trimming were determined from the DNA. Among about 150,000 clones listed, roughly nine tenths were seen once. The chain joins TRBV19 to TRBJ1-1; D is unclear. Material for sequencing was peripheral blood. The sequence came from a man aged 45-65 years with acute or convalescent COVID-19. CDR3 region: CASSISGMNTEAFF. The CDR3 region has the DNA TGTGCCAGTAGTATTAGCGGTATGAACACTGAAGCTTTCTTT.